Each of the 5 T cell receptor beta chains below was sequenced from the same sample in a study of T-cell reconstitution after alpha-beta-depleted transplantation in children (dated by TCRdb to 2016 to 2018). The library relied on PCR. The run used an Illumina HiSeq 2500. TCR library preparation used molecular barcoding, with unique molecular identifiers applied to normalize quantification of the TCRbeta repertoire. The public sequencing data were trimmed at Q25 with fastp and processed into clonotypes with MiXCR by TCRdb, which kept only in-frame beta chains. Merged by CDR3 protein, the rows form single entries marked with the most common genes and DNA. The sample table contains about 640,000 distinct CDR3 sequences; only one count was recorded for 16% of them. 0.85% to 1.3% of the sample is taken by the ten largest. The source was PBMCs from the stem cell graft donor, collected from the stem cell graft. The receptors here all came from a human donor who donated a stem cell graft to a child with acute myeloid leukemia.

Ten or more counts support this clonotype. The chain couples TRBV29-1 to TRBJ2-5; D is perhaps TRBD2 (6 bases). CDR1 SQVTM and CDR2 ANQGSEA come from the germline V gene. Trimming removed 8 bases at V and 4 bases at J, with 14 bases between. CDR3 length equals 12 residues. CDR3 sequence (DNA): TGCAGCTCCCGGGGGTCGGGAGAGACCCAGTACTTC. It yields the protein CSSRGSGETQYF.

This clonotype has at least ten counts. The chain is built from TRBV7-8 and TRBJ1-6; no firm D call. Germline lookup yields CDR1 SGHVS and CDR2 FQNEAQ. V lost 5 bases, J lost 5 bases, and 7 bases lay in between. The CDR3 totals 13 residues. The chain's CDR3 is CASSPSNNSPLHF. CDR3 in DNA: TGTGCCAGCAGCCCGTCAAATAATTCACCCCTCCACTTT. The complete variable domain, with remaining parts taken from reference TRBV7-8 and TRBJ1-6, reads GAGVSQSPRYKVAKRGQDVALRCDPISGHVSLFWYQQALGQGPEFLTYFQNEAQLDKSGLPSDRFFAERPEGSVSTLKIQRTQQEDSAVYLCASSPSNNSPLHFGNGTRLTVT.

In this sample, this clonotype turned up many times. The chain employs TRBV20-1 and TRBJ2-1; TRBD2 matches 13 bases. V gave up 5 bases and J gave up 2 bases; unmatched junction bases: 9. Per germline, CDR1 DFQATT and CDR2 SNEGSKA (reference sequence). CDR3 length: 17 residues. This CDR3 reads CSAPLGLAGAPYNEQFF. CDR3 in DNA: TGCAGTGCTCCCCTTGGACTAGCGGGGGCTCCCTACAATGAGCAGTTCTTC.

V is TRBV12-3 or TRBV12-4 and J is TRBJ2-7; 7 bases align to TRBD1. The V gene end was trimmed by 3 bases and the J gene end by 2 bases; junction bases not matched to a gene: 4. The CDR3 runs 14 residues. This chain's CDR3 is CASSFGTEAYEQYF. The CDR3, as DNA: TGTGCCAGCAGTTTCGGGACAGAAGCCTACGAGCAGTACTTC.

The chain links TRBV7-9 to TRBJ2-2; possible D gene TRBD1, 5 bases. CDR1 SEHNR and CDR2 FQNEAQ come from the germline V gene (reference sequence). Trimming pared 2 bases from V and 4 bases from J, leaving 11 bases between. CDR3 length equals 15 residues. In DNA form, the CDR3 reads TGTGCCAGCAGCTTAACAGGAGCGTCCACCGGGGAGCTGTTTTTT. This encodes CASSLTGASTGELFF.